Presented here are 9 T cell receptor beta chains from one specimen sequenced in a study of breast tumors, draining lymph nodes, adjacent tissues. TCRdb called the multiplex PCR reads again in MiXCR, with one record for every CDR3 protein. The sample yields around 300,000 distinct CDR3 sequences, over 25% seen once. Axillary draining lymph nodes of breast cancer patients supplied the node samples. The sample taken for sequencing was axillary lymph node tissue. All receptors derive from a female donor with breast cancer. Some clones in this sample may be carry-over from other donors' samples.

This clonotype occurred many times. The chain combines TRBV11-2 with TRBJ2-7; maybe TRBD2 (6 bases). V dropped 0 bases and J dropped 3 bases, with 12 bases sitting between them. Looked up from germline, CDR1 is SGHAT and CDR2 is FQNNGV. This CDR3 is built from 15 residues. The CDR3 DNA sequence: TGTGCCAGCAGCTTAGATCCGGCTAGCGTCTACGAGCAGTACTTC. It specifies CASSLDPASVYEQYF.

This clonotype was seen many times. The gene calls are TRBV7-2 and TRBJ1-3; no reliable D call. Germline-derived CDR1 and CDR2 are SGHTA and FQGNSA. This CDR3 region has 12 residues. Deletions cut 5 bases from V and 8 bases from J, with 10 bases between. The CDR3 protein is CASSRQGYTIYF. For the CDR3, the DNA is TGTGCCAGCAGCCGACAAGGGTACACCATATATTTT.

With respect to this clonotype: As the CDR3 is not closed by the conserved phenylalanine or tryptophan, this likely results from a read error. The CDR3 spells CATGPVGPVLPYNEQFS. CDR3 coding DNA: TGCGCCACCGGCCCGGTTGGACCCGTGTTACCCTACAATGAGCAGTTCTCC. V gene TRBV10-2 combines with J gene TRBJ2-1; D gene unclear. V was cut by 10 bases and J by 2 bases, with 24 bases left in between. The germline CDR1 and CDR2 sequences are WSHSY and SAAADI. The CDR3 extends over 17 amino acids.

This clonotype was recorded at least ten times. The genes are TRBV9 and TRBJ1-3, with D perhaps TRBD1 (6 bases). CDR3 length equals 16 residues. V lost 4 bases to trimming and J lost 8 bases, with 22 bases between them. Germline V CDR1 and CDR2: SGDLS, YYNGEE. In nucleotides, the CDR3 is TGTGCCAGCAGCACCGACCCGGGACACCAAGGGGACACCATATATTTT. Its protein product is CASSTDPGHQGDTIYF.

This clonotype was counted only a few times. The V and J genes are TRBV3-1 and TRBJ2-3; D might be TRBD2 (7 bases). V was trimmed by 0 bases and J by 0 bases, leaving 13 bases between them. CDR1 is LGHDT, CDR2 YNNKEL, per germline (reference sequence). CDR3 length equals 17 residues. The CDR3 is CASSQDSSGTSTDTQYF. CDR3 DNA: TGTGCCAGCAGCCAAGACTCCAGCGGGACAAGCACAGATACGCAGTATTTT.

The CDR3 DNA sequence: TGTGCCATCAGTGACCGGACTTGCGAGCAGTATTTT. It translates to CAISDRTCEQYF. The chain uses TRBV10-3 and TRBJ2-3, with D tentatively TRBD2 (5 bases). Trimming left V 3 bases short and J 11 bases short, with 12 bases between. Germline V gene lookup returns CDR1 ENHRY and CDR2 SYGVKD. The CDR3 has 12 amino acids.

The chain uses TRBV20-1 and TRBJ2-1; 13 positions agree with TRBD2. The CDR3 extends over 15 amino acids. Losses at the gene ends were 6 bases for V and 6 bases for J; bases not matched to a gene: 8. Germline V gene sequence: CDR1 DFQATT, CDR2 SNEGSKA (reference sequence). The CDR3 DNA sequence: TGCAGTGCAAGGACTAGCGGGAGTTTCCCCAATGAGCAGTTCTTC. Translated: CSARTSGSFPNEQFF.

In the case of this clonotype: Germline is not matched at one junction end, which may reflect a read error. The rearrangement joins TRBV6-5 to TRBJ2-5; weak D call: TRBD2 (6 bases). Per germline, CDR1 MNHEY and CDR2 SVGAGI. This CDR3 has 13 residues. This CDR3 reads CAGSRTTQETQYF. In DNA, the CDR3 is TGTGCCGGCAGCAGGACTACCCAAGAGACCCAGTACTTC.

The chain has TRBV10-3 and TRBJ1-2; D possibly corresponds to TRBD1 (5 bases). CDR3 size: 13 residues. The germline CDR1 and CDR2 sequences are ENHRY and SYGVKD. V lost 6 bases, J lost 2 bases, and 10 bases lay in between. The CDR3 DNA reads TGTGCCATCAGGGAGACAGTAAACTATGGCTACACCTTC. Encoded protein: CAIRETVNYGYTF.